Listed below are T cell receptor beta chains from one sample, sequenced in a study of T-cell reconstitution after alpha-beta-depleted transplantation in children. TCRdb re-called the PCR reads with MiXCR, one entry per CDR3 protein. Of about 440,000 distinct CDR3 sequences listed, 43% are singletons. The starting material was PBMCs, obtained before TCRalphabeta/CD19-depleted stem cell transplant. These receptors were collected from a girl aged 2-15 years with aplastic anemia, due to receive a stem cell transplant. The CDR3 runs from the conserved cysteine through the conserved F or W. Fields, in order: D gene, clone size, J gene, V gene, CDR3 protein, CDR3 DNA. D genes are given only for firm matches. Expanded clones are given a class, and other clones once, few, many or no size at all.

. many TRBJ1-1 TRBV20-1 CSAPRSMNTEAFF TGCAGTGCTCCGCGGTCAATGAACACTGAAGCTTTCTTT
. once TRBJ2-3 TRBV28 CASSLAFRGSATDTQYF TGTGCCAGCAGTTTGGCCTTTCGGGGTAGCGCAACAGATACGCAGTATTTT
. . TRBJ1-2 TRBV12-3/TRBV12-4 CASSLAGAGEGYTF TGTGCCAGCAGCCTCGCCGGGGCAGGGGAAGGCTACACCTTC
. . TRBJ2-1 TRBV20-1 CSAPGGLGYNEQFF TGCAGTGCCCCGGGTGGGTTGGGCTACAATGAGCAGTTCTTC
TRBD2 . TRBJ2-3 TRBV4-1 CASSQDPAGGHTDTQYF TGCGCCAGCAGCCAAGATCCGGCGGGGGGACACACAGATACGCAGTATTTT
. few TRBJ1-1 TRBV5-1 CASSWDGKNTEAFF TGCGCCAGCAGCTGGGATGGAAAGAACACTGAAGCTTTCTTT
. . TRBJ2-2 TRBV7-3 CASSSKEGAGNTGELFF TGTGCCAGCAGCTCCAAGGAGGGTGCTGGGAACACCGGGGAGCTGTTTTTT
TRBD1 . TRBJ2-1 TRBV28 CAIKDRVVDEQFF TGTGCCATCAAGGACAGGGTGGTGGATGAGCAGTTCTTC
TRBD2 few TRBJ2-1 TRBV20-1 CSAPSGPLGGSHNEQFF TGCAGTGCTCCATCCGGCCCCCTTGGCGGGAGTCACAATGAGCAGTTCTTC
. many TRBJ1-2 TRBV4-1 CASSQESRGFGYTF TGCGCCAGCAGCCAAGAATCGAGGGGGTTCGGCTACACCTTC
. . TRBJ2-1 TRBV3-1 CASSQDLVAQTNEQFF TGTGCCAGCAGCCAAGATTTAGTAGCCCAAACCAATGAGCAGTTCTTC
TRBD2 many TRBJ2-1 TRBV12-3/TRBV12-4 CASSLTSDEQFF TGTGCCAGCAGTTTGACTAGCGATGAGCAGTTCTTC
. . TRBJ2-5 TRBV5-4 CASSLGRAETQYF TGTGCCAGCAGCTTGGGTAGGGCTGAGACCCAGTACTTC
TRBD1 . TRBJ2-1 TRBV18 CASSPRPGQGINEQFF TGTGCCAGCTCACCACGGCCGGGACAGGGGATCAATGAGCAGTTCTTC
TRBD2 . TRBJ2-3 TRBV5-1 CASSVGLAGPGDTQYF TGCGCCAGCAGTGTGGGACTAGCGGGGCCGGGAGATACGCAGTATTTT
. many TRBJ2-7 TRBV18 CASSRDNSYEQYF TGTGCCAGCTCAAGGGACAACTCCTACGAGCAGTACTTC
. . TRBJ1-3 TRBV10-3 CAIGRFNSGNTIYF TGTGCCATCGGGAGGTTCAACTCTGGAAACACCATATATTTT
. . TRBJ2-7 TRBV20-1 CSARDGGGSYEQYF TGCAGTGCTAGAGATGGGGGCGGCTCCTACGAGCAGTACTTC
. . TRBJ1-1 TRBV6-5 CASSSGTTIPEAFF TGTGCCAGCAGTTCAGGGACCACGATCCCTGAAGCTTTCTTT
TRBD2 many TRBJ2-3 TRBV6-1 CASSEETSLSDTQYF TGTGCCAGCAGTGAAGAGACTAGCTTGTCAGATACGCAGTATTTT
TRBD2 . TRBJ2-3 TRBV11-2 CASSLTRSASGRVDTQYF TGTGCCAGCAGCTTAACTCGGTCGGCTAGCGGGAGAGTAGATACGCAGTATTTT
. many TRBJ2-5 TRBV4-1 CASSQDPREKTQYF TGCGCCAGCAGCCAAGATCCCAGGGAGAAGACCCAGTACTTC
. many TRBJ2-1 TRBV12-3/TRBV12-4 CASSDEGRGDYNEQFF TGTGCCAGCAGCGATGAGGGACGGGGAGACTACAATGAGCAGTTCTTC
. few TRBJ2-1 TRBV6-5 CASSYFPPRAYNEQFF TGTGCCAGCAGTTACTTTCCCCCTCGGGCCTACAATGAGCAGTTCTTC
. . TRBJ2-7 TRBV10-1 CASSDLWSGAKDF TGCGCCAGCAGTGACCTGTGGTCAGGGGCCAAAGACTTC
TRBD2 . TRBJ2-2 TRBV4-1 CASSPLGAGGGTGELFF TGCGCCAGCAGCCCCCTGGGGGCGGGAGGGGGTACCGGGGAGCTGTTTTTT
. once TRBJ2-3 TRBV9 CASSVGWDTDTQYF TGTGCCAGCAGCGTCGGCTGGGACACAGATACGCAGTATTTT
. many TRBJ1-1 TRBV6-4 CASSRFLGTEAFF TGTGCCAGCAGTCGATTCTTGGGCACTGAAGCTTTCTTT
TRBD2 . TRBJ2-1 TRBV15 CATSTLTSLGQFF TGTGCCACCAGCACCCTGACTAGCCTGGGGCAGTTCTTC
. . TRBJ1-1 TRBV7-9 CASSLITSMNTEAFF TGTGCCAGCAGCTTAATTACCTCAATGAACACTGAAGCTTTCTTT
. . TRBJ2-3 TRBV12-3/TRBV12-4 CASGSPDTQYF TGTGCCAGCGGATCCCCAGATACGCAGTATTTT
TRBD2 many TRBJ2-1 TRBV4-1 CASSQEHSSGLYNEQFF TGCGCCAGCAGCCAAGAACACTCTAGCGGACTCTACAATGAGCAGTTCTTC
TRBD2 many TRBJ2-1 TRBV20-1 CSVTGGRAQKFF TGCAGTGTGACAGGCGGGAGGGCACAAAAGTTCTTC
. . TRBJ2-5 TRBV28 CASSASKETQYF TGTGCCAGCAGTGCTTCAAAAGAGACCCAGTACTTC
TRBD2 . TRBJ2-2 TRBV11-2 CASSPTPGLAGYTGELFF TGTGCCAGCAGCCCAACCCCCGGACTAGCGGGGTACACCGGGGAGCTGTTTTTT
. few TRBJ1-1 TRBV4-2 CASSQVLPNREGSLYTEAFF TGTGCCAGCAGCCAAGTTCTGCCAAACAGGGAAGGTAGCTTGTACACTGAAGCTTTCTTT
TRBD2 . TRBJ2-3 TRBV27 CASSLSSGSIPDTQYF TGTGCCAGCAGTTTAAGTAGCGGGAGTATTCCAGATACGCAGTATTTT
. many TRBJ2-7 TRBV9 CASSVGLSVVNEQYF TGTGCCAGCAGCGTCGGGCTTAGCGTCGTGAACGAGCAGTACTTC
. . TRBJ2-1 TRBV28 CASSLGRQLWTGSYNEQFF TGTGCCAGCAGTTTAGGGAGACAGCTATGGACGGGGTCCTACAATGAGCAGTTCTTC
. few TRBJ1-5 TRBV28 CASSPPDRFQPQHF TGTGCCAGCAGTCCACCCGACCGGTTCCAGCCCCAGCATTTT
. many TRBJ2-3 TRBV7-8 CASSFEGVFTDTQYF TGTGCCAGCAGCTTCGAGGGCGTATTCACAGATACGCAGTATTTT
. . TRBJ1-2 TRBV25-1 CASSGPTENYGYTF TGTGCCAGCAGTGGACCGACAGAGAACTATGGCTACACCTTC
. . TRBJ2-7 TRBV3-1 CASSQKASGEQYF TGTGCCAGCAGCCAGAAGGCCTCTGGCGAGCAGTACTTC
. . TRBJ2-3 TRBV7-2 CASRPGLITDTQYF TGTGCCAGCAGACCGGGACTGATCACAGATACGCAGTATTTT
. . TRBJ1-1 TRBV6-5 CASSYFSGDTEAFF TGTGCCAGCAGTTACTTCTCAGGGGACACTGAAGCTTTCTTT
. . TRBJ1-1 TRBV6-1 CASSRTQGVEAFF TGTGCCAGCAGCCGAACACAGGGCGTTGAAGCTTTCTTT
. . TRBJ2-5 TRBV28 CASSPRRRGNFQETQYF TGTGCCAGCAGTCCCCGCCGGAGGGGTAACTTCCAAGAGACCCAGTACTTC
. . TRBJ1-1 TRBV5-5 CASSREIGRLGTEAFF TGTGCCAGCAGCCGGGAAATAGGACGTTTGGGGACTGAAGCTTTCTTT
. many TRBJ2-7 TRBV7-2 CASSLGQTYNPSYEQYF TGTGCCAGCAGCTTAGGACAGACCTACAACCCCTCCTACGAGCAGTACTTC
. . TRBJ2-7 TRBV7-8 CASSLVGALSSYEQYF TGTGCCAGCAGCTTAGTAGGCGCCCTCAGCTCCTACGAGCAGTACTTC
TRBD2 . TRBJ2-1 TRBV20-1 CSARGREGIGEQFF TGCAGTGCTAGAGGAAGGGAGGGTATAGGTGAGCAGTTCTTC
TRBD1 . TRBJ1-1 TRBV12-3/TRBV12-4 CASSLRGLTEAFF TGTGCCAGCAGTTTGAGGGGGCTCACTGAAGCTTTCTTT